A single T cell receptor beta chain is shown here with its context. Its cognate antigen is unknown. The data belong to a study of cytomegalovirus exposure and HLA in healthy donors. Overall study context: Early released data had tens of millions of unique TCRs, all coming from HLA-typed donors.

Whole-study findings and limits: The authors later found most CMV-associated TCR beta chains appeared HLA-restricted. An analysis done earlier found most TCR beta V segments productive about 87% or about 30% of the time. Sequencing likely generated an artifact that appeared as a cluster of highly shared sequence variants.

The PCR contained 60 Vbeta and 13 Jbeta primers. Data came from immunoSEQ multiplex PCR; TCRdb stores just in-frame clones and leaves some out. Altogether under 200,000 clones are present, around three quarters being singletons, with the ten largest covering less than 2%. Trimming pared 5 bases from V and 4 bases from J, leaving 11 bases between. Germline loops: CDR1 SGHAT, CDR2 FQNNGV. The CDR3 contains 13 residues. The specimen sequenced was PBMCs. This clonotype originated in a woman younger than 45 in good health and CMV-seronegative. This sequence joins TRBV11-2 and TRBJ1-2; unclear D gene. The CDR3 nucleotides are TGTGCCAGCAGCCCCGGTGAGGCCTATGGCTACACCTTC. Translating it yields CASSPGEAYGYTF.